This note documents a single T cell receptor (beta chain) sequence. Its antigen specificity is not known. No per-base quality is available; no much larger clone lies one base away. The data derive from a study of blood T cell repertoires in COVID-19 (dated by TCRdb to the early 2020s). Regarding the complete study: Samples covering the acute and convalescent phases of COVID-19 were provided by collaborators in the United States, Italy and Spain. The prospective study material was composed of cDNA or gDNA derived from T cells, B-cell-depleted T cells, or PBMCs. Where HLA class I and class II types were available, the types were taken from metadata supplied by the sample provider, not from assay-based typing. The dataset comprised deeply sampled blood TCRbeta repertoires from subjects exposed to, actively infected with, or recovered from COVID-19. The repertoires were released in a freely available public database meant as a resource for research on the immune response to SARS-CoV-2. Nearly every sample came with metadata listing a de-identified subject ID, COVID-19 status, age in years and sex. The samples were drawn from the first 160 participants of the ongoing ImmuneRACE study and from 1,254 subjects provided by 6 global collaborators. General study outcomes and caveats: Clinical and demographic metadata were provided uncurated, with the amount varying by source and participant.

TCRbeta CDR3 regions were amplified from genomic DNA by means of the immunoSEQ Assay, a bias-controlled multiplex PCR. On the study's bioinformatics: Within the assay, amplification of reference gene primers was used to estimate how many nucleated cells each sample contained. To quantify the absolute abundance of each unique TCRbeta CDR3 rearrangement, sequence reads were collapsed and filtered. For each sample, productive Simpson clonality was calculated as the square root of Simpson's diversity index over productive rearrangements. The source is immuneACCESS, and TCRdb retained only in-frame sequences with V and J called. Part of the clones is not carried over; for the studies checked, unresolved V genes explain less than half of this, and the remainder is unexplained. The V and J calls and the clone size are those of that table, but D and trimming were determined from the DNA. The sample records tens of thousands of clones, over 60% of which are singletons. 2% to 2.5% of the sample is in the top ten clones.

One collaborating source in Seattle enrolled patients while the patients were actively infected and followed the patients over time throughout the course of disease. Whole blood was collected in K2EDTA tubes by collaborating institutions according to the institutions' own protocols. Collaborator samples were shipped for TCRbeta analysis as frozen whole blood, isolated PBMCs, or DNA extracted from either sample type. This receptor was taken from an older man with COVID-19, enrolled during active disease. Sequencing was performed on peripheral blood.

The nucleotide sequence is given as TGTGCCAGCAACCTGGGGGCATATGAGCAGTTCTTC. This translates into CASNLGAYEQFF. The sequence links TRBV5-6 to TRBJ2-1; a tentative D call is TRBD1 (6 bases match). V is reduced by 6 bases and J by 8 bases, leaving a spacing of 12 bases between them. The CDR3 contains 12 residues, cysteine and phenylalanine counted. Only the CDR3 DNA is retained, 36 bases long and in frame from the first base. Per the germline V gene, SGHDT is the CDR1 and YYEEEE is the CDR2.